This is a list of T cell receptor beta chains from one sample in a study of blood T cell repertoires in COVID-19. The protocol was immunoSEQ multiplex PCR, while the TCRdb copy is restricted to in-frame clones and leaves out a portion. The table has around 100,000 clones, about four fifths seen once. Specimen: peripheral blood. These receptors all stem from an older woman with acute or convalescent COVID-19. Both conserved end residues are part of each CDR3. A D gene is named only where the DNA matches it firmly. Clone size is shown for a subset of rows, as once, few, many or a class of expanded clone.

d_gene	v_gene	abundance	j_gene	CDR3nt	CDR3aa
TRBD1	TRBV28	.	TRBJ1-2	TGTGCCAGCAGCCAGGGGGCTAGTGGCTACACCTTC	CASSQGASGYTF
TRBD1	TRBV4-1	.	TRBJ1-2	TGCGCCAGCAGCCAAGATGGGACAGGCCGTGGTTATGGCTACACCTTC	CASSQDGTGRGYGYTF
TRBD1	TRBV6-5	.	TRBJ1-5	TGTGCCAGCAGTTACGGGACAGGACTCAATCAGCCCCAGCATTTT	CASSYGTGLNQPQHF
.	TRBV2	many	TRBJ1-5	TGTGCCAGCAGTGCAGGTGAAGGTCAGCCCCAGCATTTT	CASSAGEGQPQHF
TRBD2	TRBV6-1	.	TRBJ2-4	TGTGCCAGCAGTGAAGTGGGAGGACTAGCGAACATTCAGTACTTC	CASSEVGGLANIQYF
.	TRBV11-3	.	TRBJ2-1	TGTGCCAGCAGCCCGGGTCGGAGGGGAGGCAATGAGCAGTTCTTC	CASSPGRRGGNEQFF
.	TRBV6-1	.	TRBJ1-4	TGTGCCAGCAGTGAAACGGGTAGGGAGGGTGAAAAACTGTTTTTT	CASSETGREGEKLFF
.	TRBV6-5	once	TRBJ1-3	TGTGCCAGCTTCCCAGCGCACACCATATATTTT	CASFPAHTIYF
.	TRBV12-2	.	TRBJ2-7	TGTGCAAGTCGCGCGTGTTCCGGGACAGGGAATTGGGAGCAGTACTTC	CASRACSGTGNWEQYF
.	TRBV3-1/TRBV3-2	.	TRBJ1-5	TGTGCCAGCAGCCAAGGGGCCTTAAATCAGCCCCAGCATTTT	CASSQGALNQPQHF